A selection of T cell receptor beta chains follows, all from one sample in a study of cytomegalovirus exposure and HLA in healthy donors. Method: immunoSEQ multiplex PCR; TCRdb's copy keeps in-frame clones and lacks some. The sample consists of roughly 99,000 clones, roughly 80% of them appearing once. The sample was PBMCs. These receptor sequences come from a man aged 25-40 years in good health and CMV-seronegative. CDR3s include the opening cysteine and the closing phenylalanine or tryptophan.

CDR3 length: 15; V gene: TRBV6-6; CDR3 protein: CASSPTAGSNQPQHF
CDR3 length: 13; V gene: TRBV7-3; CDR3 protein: CASSLTLGGEKYF
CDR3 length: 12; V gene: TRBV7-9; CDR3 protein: CASSPSADTQYF
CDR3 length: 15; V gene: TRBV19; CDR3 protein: CASRLTPRGWETQYF
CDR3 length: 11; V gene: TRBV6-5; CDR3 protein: CATKRRAEAFF
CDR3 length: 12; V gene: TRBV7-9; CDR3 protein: CASSSQGYEQYF
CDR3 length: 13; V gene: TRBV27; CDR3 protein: CASTPGQQEKLFF
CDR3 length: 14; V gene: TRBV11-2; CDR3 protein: CAISRATHSYEQYF
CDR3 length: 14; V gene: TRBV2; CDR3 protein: CASSDLTGNTEAFF
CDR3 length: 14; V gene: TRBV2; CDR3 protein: CATSIDPSGYEQYF